This is a list of T cell receptor delta chains from one sample in a study of Vδ1+ human thymocytes. TCRdb called clones anew from the multiplex PCR reads with CATT. The sample carries about 55,000 delta-chain clones, more than 15% recorded once. Sequenced input: Vdelta1+ gamma-delta thymocytes from the thymus. The receptors were gathered from a boy under two years old who had congenital heart surgery. CDR3s include the opening cysteine and the closing phenylalanine or tryptophan. The D gene is left open where the match is weak. Expanded clones get a size class; other rows say once, few or many, or leave the size out.

TRDV2,-,-,TRDJ1,TGTGCCTGTGACACTCCCTTTAGGGAAGGTAAACTCATCTTT,CACDTPFREGKLIF
TRDV1,TRDD3,few,TRDJ1,TGTGCTCTTGGGGATTATGCGGGGATACGAACCGATAAACTCATCTTT,CALGDYAGIRTDKLIF
TRDV1,-,few,TRDJ1,TGTGCTCTTGGGGACACCCCAGAACGTTCCTACTGGGGGCCCCTGTTTAAACTCATCTTT,CALGDTPERSYWGPLFKLIF
TRDV1,-,-,TRDJ1,TGTGCTCTTGGGGAATTCCCGCCGGACCAGGACTGCACCGATAAACTCATCTTT,CALGEFPPDQDCTDKLIF
TRDV1,TRDD3,few,TRDJ1,TGTGCTCTTGGGGACCTACGCGGGATACGGGTCGATAAACTCATCTTT,CALGDLRGIRVDKLIF
TRDV1,-,-,TRDJ1,TGTGCTCTTGGGGAACTCCTCCTACATGCACTGGGGCCGAGGTACACCGATAAACCCATCTTT,CALGELLLHALGPRYTDKPIF
TRDV1,TRDD3,few,TRDJ1,TGTGCTCTTGGGGTCCCAAGACTGGGGGTTGTCTACACCGATAAACTCATCTTT,CALGVPRLGVVYTDKLIF
TRDV1,TRDD3,few,TRDJ1,TGTGCTCTTGGGGAACACCCCCACCCCGGGGGATACACCGATAAACTCATCTTT,CALGEHPHPGGYTDKLIF
TRDV1,-,-,TRDJ1,TGTGCTCTTGGGGAACAGCCACCTTCCTCTATTTCCTCTGGGGCCCTCACCGATAAACTCATCTTT,CALGEQPPSSISSGALTDKLIF
TRDV2,TRDD3,few,TRDJ1,TGTGCCTGTGTCGGGTTGGGTTGTAACTGGGGGATCCTGTACACCGATAAACTCATCTTT,CACVGLGCNWGILYTDKLIF
TRDV1,TRDD3,-,TRDJ1,TGTGCTCTTGGGGAGGAGCTTTCTGTACTTGGGGGACGCACCGATAAACTCATCTTT,CALGEELSVLGGRTDKLIF
TRDV1,TRDD3,-,TRDJ1,TGTGCTCTTGGGGAAATGCCATACCCTTGGACTGGGGGACCTTCCCTGTACACCGATAAACTCATCTTT,CALGEMPYPWTGGPSLYTDKLIF